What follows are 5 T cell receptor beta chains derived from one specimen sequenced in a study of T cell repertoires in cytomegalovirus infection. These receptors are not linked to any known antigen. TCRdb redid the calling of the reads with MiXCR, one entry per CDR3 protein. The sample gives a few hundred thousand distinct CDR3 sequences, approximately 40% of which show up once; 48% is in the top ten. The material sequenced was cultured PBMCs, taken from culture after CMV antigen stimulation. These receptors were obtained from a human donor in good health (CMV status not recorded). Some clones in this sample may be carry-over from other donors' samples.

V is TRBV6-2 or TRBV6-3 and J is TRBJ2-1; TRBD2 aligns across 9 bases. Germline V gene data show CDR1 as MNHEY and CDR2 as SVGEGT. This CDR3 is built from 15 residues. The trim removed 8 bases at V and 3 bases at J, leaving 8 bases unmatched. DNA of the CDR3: TGTGCCAGCCTAAGGCGGGAGGGGAACTACAATGAGCAGTTCTTC. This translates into CASLRREGNYNEQFF.

This chain's CDR3 is CASSPRTENTEAFF. As DNA, the CDR3 is TGTGCCAGCAGCCCTAGGACAGAGAACACTGAAGCTTTCTTT. This sequence joins TRBV5-4 and TRBJ1-1; perhaps TRBD1 as D (6 bases). Between the trimmed V and J ends, which lost 4 bases and 1 base, there was a span of 11 bases. Germline assignment: CDR1 SGHNT and CDR2 YYREEE (reference sequence). The CDR3 loop spans 14 amino acids. Looking up the rest from reference TRBV5-4 and TRBJ1-1 gives the full variable domain: ETGVTQSPTHLIKTRGQQVTLRCSSQSGHNTVSWYQQALGQGPQFIFQYYREEENGRGNFPPRFSGLQFPNYSSELNVNALELDDSALYLCASSPRTENTEAFFGQGTRLTVV.

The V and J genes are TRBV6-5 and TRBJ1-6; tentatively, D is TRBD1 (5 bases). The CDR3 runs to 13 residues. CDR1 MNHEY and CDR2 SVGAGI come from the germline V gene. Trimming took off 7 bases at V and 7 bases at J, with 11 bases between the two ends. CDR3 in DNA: TGTGCCAGCACCAGGGAGACCAATTCACCCCTCCACTTT. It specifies CASTRETNSPLHF.

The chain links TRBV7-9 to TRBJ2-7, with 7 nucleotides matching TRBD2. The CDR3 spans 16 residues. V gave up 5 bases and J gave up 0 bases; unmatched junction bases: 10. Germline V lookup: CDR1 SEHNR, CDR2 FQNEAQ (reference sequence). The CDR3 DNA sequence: TGTGCCAGCAGCCCTTGGCGGGGGATTAGCTCCTACGAGCAGTACTTC. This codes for CASSPWRGISSYEQYF. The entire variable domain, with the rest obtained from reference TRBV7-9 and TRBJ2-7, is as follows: DTGVSQNPRHKITKRGQNVTFRCDPISEHNRLYWYRQTLGQGPEFLTYFQNEAQLEKSRLLSDRFSAERPKGSFSTLEIQRTEQGDSAMYLCASSPWRGISSYEQYFGPGTRLTVT.

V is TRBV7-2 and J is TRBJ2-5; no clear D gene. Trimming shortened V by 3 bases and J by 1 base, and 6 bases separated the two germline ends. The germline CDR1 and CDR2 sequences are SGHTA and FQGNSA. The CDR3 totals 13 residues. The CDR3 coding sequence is TGTGCCAGCAGCTTTGTCAGCCAAGAGACCCAGTACTTC. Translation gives CASSFVSQETQYF.